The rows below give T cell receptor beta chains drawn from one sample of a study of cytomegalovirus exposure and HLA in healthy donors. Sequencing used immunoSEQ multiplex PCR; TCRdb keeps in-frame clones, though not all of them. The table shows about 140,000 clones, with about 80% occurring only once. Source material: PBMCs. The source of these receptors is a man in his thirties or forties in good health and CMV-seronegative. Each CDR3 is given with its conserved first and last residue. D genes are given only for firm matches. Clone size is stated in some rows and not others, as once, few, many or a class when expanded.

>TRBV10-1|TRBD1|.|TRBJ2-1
CASSAGQASSYNEQFF
TGCGCCAGCAGTGCGGGACAGGCCAGCTCCTACAATGAGCAGTTCTTC
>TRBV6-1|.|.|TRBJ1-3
CASSQGFSGGNTIYF
TGTGCCAGCAGTCAGGGTTTTTCTGGTGGAAACACCATATATTTT
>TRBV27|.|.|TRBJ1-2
CASSRRANYGYTF
TGTGCCAGCAGTCGCCGGGCTAACTATGGCTACACCTTC
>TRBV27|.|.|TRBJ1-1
CASNPLRGGDTEAFF
TGTGCCAGCAACCCCTTGAGAGGCGGAGACACTGAAGCTTTCTTT
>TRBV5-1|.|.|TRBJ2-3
CASSSITQGSGDTQYF
TGCGCCAGCAGCTCTATCACACAGGGATCAGGGGATACGCAGTATTTT
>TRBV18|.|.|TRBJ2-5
CASSSVGARETQYF
TGTGCCAGCTCATCTGTGGGGGCTCGGGAGACCCAGTACTTC
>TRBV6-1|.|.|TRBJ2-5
CASSGPGQQETQYF
TGTGCCAGCAGTGGCCCGGGACAACAAGAGACCCAGTACTTC
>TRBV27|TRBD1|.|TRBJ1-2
CASSLNGQGIGGYTF
TGTGCCAGCAGTTTAAATGGACAGGGGATAGGTGGCTACACCTTC
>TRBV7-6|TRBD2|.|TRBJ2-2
CASSLTGTSWSGELFF
TGTGCCAGCAGCTTGACCGGGACTAGCTGGTCTGGGGAGCTGTTTTTT
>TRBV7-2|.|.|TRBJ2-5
CASSLVRETQYF
TGTGCCAGCAGCTTAGTGAGAGAGACCCAGTACTTC
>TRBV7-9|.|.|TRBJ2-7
CSSSSGARPPVYEQYF
TGTTCCAGCAGCTCAGGGGCGCGACCGCCCGTCTACGAGCAGTACTTC
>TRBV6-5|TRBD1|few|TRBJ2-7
CASKVGTAISYEQYF
TGTGCCAGCAAGGTTGGGACAGCTATCTCCTACGAGCAGTACTTC
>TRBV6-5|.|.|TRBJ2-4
CASSYSRQLAKNIQYF
TGTGCCAGCAGTTACTCGAGGCAGCTAGCCAAAAACATTCAGTACTTC
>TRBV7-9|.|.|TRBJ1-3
CASSLVSGNTIYF
TGTGCCAGCAGCTTAGTATCCGGAAACACCATATATTTT
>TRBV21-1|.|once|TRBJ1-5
CASSAQGISNQPQHF
TGTGCCAGCAGCGCACAGGGAATTAGCAATCAGCCCCAGCATTTT
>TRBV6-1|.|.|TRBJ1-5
CASRGGYDQPQHF
TGTGCCAGCCGGGGAGGTTATGATCAGCCCCAGCATTTT
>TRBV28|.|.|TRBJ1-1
CASSFGGILNTEAFF
TGTGCCAGCAGTTTTGGGGGGATACTGAACACTGAAGCTTTCTTT